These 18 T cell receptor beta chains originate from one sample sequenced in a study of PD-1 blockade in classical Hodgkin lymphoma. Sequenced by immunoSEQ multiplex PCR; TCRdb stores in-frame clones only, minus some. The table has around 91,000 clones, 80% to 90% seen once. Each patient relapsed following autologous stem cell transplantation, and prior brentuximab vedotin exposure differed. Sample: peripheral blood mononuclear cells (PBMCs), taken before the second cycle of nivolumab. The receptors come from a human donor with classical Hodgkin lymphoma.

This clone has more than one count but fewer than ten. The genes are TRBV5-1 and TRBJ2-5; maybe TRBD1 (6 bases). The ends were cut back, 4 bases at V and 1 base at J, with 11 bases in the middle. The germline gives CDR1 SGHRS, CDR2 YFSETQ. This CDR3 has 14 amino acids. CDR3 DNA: TGCGCCAGCAGCAGAAGAGGGGGCCAAGAGACCCAGTACTTC. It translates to CASSRRGGQETQYF.

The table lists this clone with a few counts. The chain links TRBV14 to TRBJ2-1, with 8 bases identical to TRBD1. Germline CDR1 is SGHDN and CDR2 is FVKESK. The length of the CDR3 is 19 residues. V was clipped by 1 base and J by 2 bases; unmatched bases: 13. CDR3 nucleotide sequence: TGTGCCAGCAGCCAAGCTCAGGGCAGGGGGCGGAACGCCTACAATGAGCAGTTCTTC. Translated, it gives CASSQAQGRGRNAYNEQFF.

The CDR3, as DNA: TGCGCCAGCAGCCCCCAAGCGGAGGGGGACGAGCAGTACTTC. This translates into CASSPQAEGDEQYF. The chain uses TRBV5-1 and TRBJ2-7; D possibly uses TRBD1 or TRBD2 (6 bases each). The CDR3 is 14 amino acids. Trimming left V 4 bases short and J 5 bases short, with 16 bases between. Per the germline V gene, CDR1 is SGHRS and CDR2 is YFSETQ.

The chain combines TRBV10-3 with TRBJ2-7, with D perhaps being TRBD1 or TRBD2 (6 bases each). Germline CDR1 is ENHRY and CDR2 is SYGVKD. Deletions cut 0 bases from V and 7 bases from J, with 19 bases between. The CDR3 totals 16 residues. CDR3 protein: CAISESAGPGGGEQYF. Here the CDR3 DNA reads TGTGCCATCAGTGAGTCGGCTGGACCCGGGGGCGGTGAGCAGTACTTC.

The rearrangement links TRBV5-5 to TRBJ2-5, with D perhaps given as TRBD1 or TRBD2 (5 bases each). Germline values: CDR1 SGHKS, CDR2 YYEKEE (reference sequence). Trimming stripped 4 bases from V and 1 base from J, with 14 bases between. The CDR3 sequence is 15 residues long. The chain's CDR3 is CASSPPGRLQETQYF. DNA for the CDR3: TGTGCCAGCAGCCCCCCGGGACGCCTCCAAGAGACCCAGTACTTC.

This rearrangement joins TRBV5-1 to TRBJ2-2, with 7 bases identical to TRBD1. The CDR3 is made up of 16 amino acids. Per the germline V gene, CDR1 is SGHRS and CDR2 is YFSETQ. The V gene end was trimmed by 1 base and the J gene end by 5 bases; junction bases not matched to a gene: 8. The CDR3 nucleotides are TGCGCCAGCAGCTTGTGGGGGCCGACAGGGACCGGGGAGCTGTTTTTT. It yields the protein CASSLWGPTGTGELFF.

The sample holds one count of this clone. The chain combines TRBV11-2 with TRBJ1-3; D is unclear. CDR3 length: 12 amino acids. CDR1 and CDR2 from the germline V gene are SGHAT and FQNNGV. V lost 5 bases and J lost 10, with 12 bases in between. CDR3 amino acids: CASSPSGRTIYF. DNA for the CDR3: TGTGCCAGCAGCCCCTCCGGGAGGACCATATATTTT.

In nucleotides, the CDR3 is TGTGCCAGCAGCTTGTGGGGACAGGGATACAATGAGCAGTTCTTC. It is translated as CASSLWGQGYNEQFF. V is TRBV5-6 and J is TRBJ2-1; TRBD1 agrees at 9 bases. Germline CDR1 reads SGHDT; CDR2 reads YYEEEE. Trimming took 1 base from V and 4 from J; bases not matched to a gene: 3. The CDR3 is 15 amino acids.

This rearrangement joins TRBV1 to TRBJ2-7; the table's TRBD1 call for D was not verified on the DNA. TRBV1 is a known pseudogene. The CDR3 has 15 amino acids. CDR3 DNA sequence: TGCACCAGCAGCCAAGCTCGTCAGGGCCTCTACGAGCAGTACTTC. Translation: CTSSQARQGLYEQYF.

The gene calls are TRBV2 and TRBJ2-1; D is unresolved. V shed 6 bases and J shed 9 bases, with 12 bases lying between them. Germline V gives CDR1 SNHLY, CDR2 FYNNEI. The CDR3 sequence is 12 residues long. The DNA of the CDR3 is TGTGCCAGCAGCCAAACTCAGGTTGAGCAGTTCTTC. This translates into CASSQTQVEQFF.

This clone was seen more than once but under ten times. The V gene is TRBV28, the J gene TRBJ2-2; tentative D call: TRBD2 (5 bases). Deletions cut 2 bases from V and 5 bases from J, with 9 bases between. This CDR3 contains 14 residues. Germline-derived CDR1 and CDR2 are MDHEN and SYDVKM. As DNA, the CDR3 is TGTGCCAGCAGTTTAGGAGGCCGTACCGGGGAGCTGTTTTTT. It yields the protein CASSLGGRTGELFF.

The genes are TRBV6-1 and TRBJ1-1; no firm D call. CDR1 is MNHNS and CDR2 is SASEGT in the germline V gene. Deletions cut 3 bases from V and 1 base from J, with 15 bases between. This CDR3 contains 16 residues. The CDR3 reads CASSDGLQAWNTEAFF. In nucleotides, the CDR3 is TGTGCCAGCAGTGATGGCCTTCAGGCTTGGAACACTGAAGCTTTCTTT.

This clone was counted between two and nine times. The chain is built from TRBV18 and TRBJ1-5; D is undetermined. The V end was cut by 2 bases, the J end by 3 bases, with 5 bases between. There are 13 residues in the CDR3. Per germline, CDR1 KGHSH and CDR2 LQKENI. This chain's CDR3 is CASSPTLNQPQHF. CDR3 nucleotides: TGTGCCAGCTCACCAACACTCAATCAGCCCCAGCATTTT.

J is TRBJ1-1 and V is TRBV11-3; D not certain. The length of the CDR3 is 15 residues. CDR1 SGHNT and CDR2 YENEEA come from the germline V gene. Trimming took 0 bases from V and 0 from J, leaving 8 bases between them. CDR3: CASSLDGSLNTEAFF. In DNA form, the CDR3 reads TGTGCCAGCAGCTTAGACGGATCCTTGAACACTGAAGCTTTCTTT.

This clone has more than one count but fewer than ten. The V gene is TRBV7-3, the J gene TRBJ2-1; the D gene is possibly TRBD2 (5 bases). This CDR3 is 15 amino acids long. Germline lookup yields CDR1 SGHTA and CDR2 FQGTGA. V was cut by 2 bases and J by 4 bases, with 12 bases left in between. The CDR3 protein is CASSLFAGQYNEQFF. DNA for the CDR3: TGTGCCAGCAGCTTATTTGCGGGCCAGTACAATGAGCAGTTCTTC.

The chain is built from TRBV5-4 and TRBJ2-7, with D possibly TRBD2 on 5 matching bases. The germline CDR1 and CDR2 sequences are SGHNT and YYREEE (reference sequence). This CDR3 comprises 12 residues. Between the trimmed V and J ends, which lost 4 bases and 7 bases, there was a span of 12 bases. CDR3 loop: CASSDPSGEQYF. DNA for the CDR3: TGTGCCAGCAGCGATCCCTCGGGAGAGCAGTACTTC.

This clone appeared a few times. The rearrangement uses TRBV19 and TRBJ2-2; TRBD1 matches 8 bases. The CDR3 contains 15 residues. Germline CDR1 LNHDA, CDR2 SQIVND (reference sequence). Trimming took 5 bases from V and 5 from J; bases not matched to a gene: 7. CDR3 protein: CASSARTGRTGELFF. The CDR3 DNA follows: TGTGCCAGTAGTGCGCGGACAGGGAGGACCGGGGAGCTGTTTTTT.

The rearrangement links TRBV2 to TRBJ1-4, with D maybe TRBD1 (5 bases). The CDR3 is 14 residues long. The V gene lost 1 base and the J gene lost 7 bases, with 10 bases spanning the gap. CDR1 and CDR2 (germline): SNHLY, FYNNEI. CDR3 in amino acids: CASSEGTPSEKLFF. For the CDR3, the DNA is TGTGCCAGCAGTGAAGGGACACCCAGTGAAAAACTGTTTTTT.